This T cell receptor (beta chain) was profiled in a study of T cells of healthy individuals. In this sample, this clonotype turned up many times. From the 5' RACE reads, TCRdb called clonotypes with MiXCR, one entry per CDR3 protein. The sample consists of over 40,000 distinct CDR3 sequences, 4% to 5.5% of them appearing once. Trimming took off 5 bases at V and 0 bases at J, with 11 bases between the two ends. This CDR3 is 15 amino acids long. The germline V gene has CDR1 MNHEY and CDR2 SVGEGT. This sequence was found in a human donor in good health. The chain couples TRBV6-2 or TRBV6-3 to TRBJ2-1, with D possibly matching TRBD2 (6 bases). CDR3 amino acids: CASSPRLGSYNEQFF. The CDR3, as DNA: TGTGCCAGCAGTCCCAGACTAGGCTCCTACAATGAGCAGTTCTTC.